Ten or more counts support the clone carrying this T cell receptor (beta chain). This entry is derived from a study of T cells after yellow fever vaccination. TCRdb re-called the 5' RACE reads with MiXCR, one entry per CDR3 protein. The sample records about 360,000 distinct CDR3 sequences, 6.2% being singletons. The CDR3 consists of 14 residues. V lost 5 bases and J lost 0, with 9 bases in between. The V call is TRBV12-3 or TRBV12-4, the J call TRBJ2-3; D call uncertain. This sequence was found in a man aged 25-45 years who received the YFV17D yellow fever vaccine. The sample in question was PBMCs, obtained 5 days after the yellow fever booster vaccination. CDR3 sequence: CASSPRRSTDTQYF. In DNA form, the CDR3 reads TGTGCCAGCAGTCCCCGACGGAGCACAGATACGCAGTATTTT.